This T cell receptor (beta chain) was observed in a study of blood T cell repertoires in COVID-19 (TCRdb year 2020). Turning to the overall study: The collaborator samples originated in the United States, Italy and Spain and spanned the acute and convalescent phases of COVID-19. The samples were drawn from two sources: the first 160 participants of the ongoing ImmuneRACE study, and about 1,300 subjects contributed by 6 global collaborators. Nearly every sample came with metadata listing a de-identified subject ID, COVID-19 status, age in years and sex. The dataset comprised deeply sampled blood TCRbeta repertoires from subjects exposed to, actively infected with, or recovered from COVID-19. The prospective study material was composed of cDNA or gDNA derived from T cells, B-cell-depleted T cells, or PBMCs. The repertoires were released in a freely available public database meant as a resource for research on the immune response to SARS-CoV-2. Where available, HLA class I and class II types were obtained from metadata supplied by the sample provider rather than from assay-based typing. Study-level results and caveats: The amount of clinical and demographic metadata varied by source and participant and was provided uncurated.

TCRbeta CDR3 regions were amplified from genomic DNA using the immunoSEQ Assay, a bias-controlled multiplex PCR. The study's processing was this. Nucleated cell counts per sample were estimated from amplification of reference gene primers within the assay. Sequence reads were collapsed and filtered to measure the absolute abundance of every unique TCRbeta CDR3 rearrangement. For each sample, productive Simpson clonality was calculated as the square root of Simpson's diversity index across productive rearrangements. The source is immuneACCESS, and TCRdb retained only in-frame sequences with V and J called. Part of the clones is not carried over; for the studies checked, unresolved V genes explain less than half of this, and the remainder is unexplained. The V and J calls and clone size were taken over from that table, and D and trimming were inferred from the DNA. The sample profile shows hundreds of thousands of clones; about 88% of them were found once. The ten most abundant clones make up approximately 1.5% of the sample.

Participants in the prospective study were aged roughly 18 to 89 years, lived in 20 to 25 United States geographic areas, and enrolled through a virtual design. To assign participants to cohorts, the prospective study relied on clinical history that participants themselves reported in a screening survey and a study questionnaire. A participant counted as exposed if, within 2 weeks of entering the study, that participant had been in contact with someone who had a PCR-confirmed or clinician-diagnosed COVID-19 case. In the prospective study, whole blood, serum and a nasopharyngeal or oropharyngeal swab were collected from each participant by mobile phlebotomists. Prospective study participants could optionally give additional blood draws and questionnaires over an approximately 2-month period. Prospective study blood samples were shipped either frozen or at room temperature before DNA extraction.

With regard to this clone: Its antigen is still unknown. Per-nucleotide qualities are absent, and no much larger clonotype sits a single base away.

Deletion took 4 bases off V and 3 bases off J, with a span of 11 bases between the germline ends. As encoded in the germline V gene, CDR1 is SNHLY while CDR2 is FYNNEI. Measured from the cysteine to the phenylalanine, the CDR3 is 14 residues long. Of all the DNA, just the CDR3 is kept, 42 bases in frame from base 1. This TCR was recovered from a woman between 18 and 29 years old who had been exposed to COVID-19. The sample comprised PBMCs or T cells enriched from blood (not recorded which). The chain joins TRBV2 to TRBJ2-3; TRBD1 is possibly the D segment (6 matching bases). The DNA is as follows: TGTGCCAGCAGTGTACAGGGATTAACAGATACGCAGTATTTT. It codes for CASSVQGLTDTQYF.